This TCR beta chain was retrieved from a study of blood T cell repertoires in COVID-19 (dated by TCRdb to 2020 to 2022). Concerning the study at large: Collaborator samples came from the United States, Italy and Spain and covered acute and convalescent phases of COVID-19. Deeply sampled blood TCRbeta repertoires from subjects exposed to, actively infected with, or recovered from COVID-19 were included in the dataset. The material from the prospective study consisted of cDNA or gDNA derived from T cells, B-cell-depleted T cells, or PBMCs. Nearly every sample came with metadata listing a de-identified subject ID, COVID-19 status, age in years and sex. Samples came from the ongoing ImmuneRACE study (first 160 participants) plus 1,254 subjects from 6 global collaborators. Where available, HLA class I and class II types were taken from metadata supplied by the sample provider and were not determined by assay-based typing. The repertoires were made available in a free public database intended to serve as a resource for research on the immune response to SARS-CoV-2. Here is what the overall study found, with its caveats: The quantity of clinical and demographic metadata differed by source and by participant and was supplied without curation.

Participants in the prospective study were enrolled through a virtual design, were aged 18 to 89 years, and lived in 24 United States geographic areas. To assign participants to cohorts, the prospective study relied on clinical history that participants themselves reported in a screening survey and a study questionnaire. Recovered participants in ImmuneRACE Cohort 3 were defined by two consecutive negative NP/OP PCR tests, clearance by a healthcare professional, or resolution of symptoms. In the prospective study, mobile phlebotomists collected whole blood, serum and a nasopharyngeal or oropharyngeal swab from each participant. Over a roughly two-month period, participants in the prospective study had the option of providing additional blood draws and questionnaires. Blood samples from the prospective study were shipped frozen or at room temperature prior to DNA extraction. TCRbeta CDR3 regions were amplified from genomic DNA using the immunoSEQ Assay, a bias-controlled multiplex PCR. The paper's processing steps were these. The number of nucleated cells in each sample was estimated by amplification of reference gene primers within the assay. To quantify the absolute abundance of each unique TCRbeta CDR3 rearrangement, sequence reads were collapsed and filtered. Productive Simpson clonality was computed per sample as the square root of Simpson's diversity index over productive rearrangements. In its TCRdb copy, this immuneACCESS table keeps in-frame sequences only and misses some clones. Where compared with another copy, unresolved V genes explain less than half of these, and the others have no known cause. The DNA gave D and trimming, while V, J and clone size come from that table. This sample lists approximately 300,000 clones; 75% to 90% were detected once. Roughly 5% of the sample comes from the top ten.

About this clone itself: No cognate antigen has been identified for it. Per-nucleotide qualities are absent, and no much larger clonotype sits a single base away.

From its cysteine to its phenylalanine, the CDR3 spans 14 amino acids. Just the 42-base CDR3 DNA is kept, in frame starting at base 1. CDR1 and CDR2 (SNHLY, FYNNEI) derive from the germline V gene. V is clipped by 8 bases and J by 0 bases, and the sequence between their germline boundaries is 14 bases long. This sequence uses TRBV2 and TRBJ2-7; TRBD2 is perhaps the D gene, given 6 matching bases. The sample taken for sequencing was PBMCs or T cells enriched from blood (not recorded which). The clonotype originates from a man aged 60 to 69 who had recovered from COVID-19. The CDR3 region has the sequence CASQLALSSYEQYF. The nucleotides are TGTGCCAGCCAACTAGCTCTGAGCTCCTACGAGCAGTACTTC.